The entry below gives a single TCR beta chain sequence along with its context. The junction and the germline gene differ at one end; a read error may be behind it. The data were produced by immunoSEQ multiplex PCR, yet TCRdb's version contains in-frame clones alone and is incomplete. The sample carries 400,000 to 450,000 clones, about 90% recorded once. This sample is drawn from a study of blood T cell repertoires in COVID-19. CDR1 and CDR2 (germline): SEHNR, FQNEAQ (reference sequence). The CDR3 loop spans 13 amino acids. Sample: PBMCs or T cells enriched from blood (not recorded which). The J gene is TRBJ1-4, the V gene TRBV7-9; TRBD1 might be the D (5 bases). This clonotype was obtained from a man between 18 and 29 years old who had recovered from COVID-19. The CDR3 DNA reads as TGTGCCGGCAGCTTAAGTGTCGGGGGTGGACTGTTTTTT. Its protein product is CAGSLSVGGGLFF.